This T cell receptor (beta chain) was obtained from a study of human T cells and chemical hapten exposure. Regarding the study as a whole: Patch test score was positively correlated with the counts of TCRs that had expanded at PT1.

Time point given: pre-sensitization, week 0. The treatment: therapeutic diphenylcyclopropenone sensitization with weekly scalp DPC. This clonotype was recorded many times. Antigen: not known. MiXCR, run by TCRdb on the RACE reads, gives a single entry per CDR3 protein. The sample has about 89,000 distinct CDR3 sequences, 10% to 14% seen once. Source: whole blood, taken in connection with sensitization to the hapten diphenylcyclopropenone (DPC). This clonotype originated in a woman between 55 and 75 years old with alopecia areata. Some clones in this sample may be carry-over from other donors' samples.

CDR3 sequence (DNA): TGCGCCAGCAGCTCGGGACAGGGGGCCTACGAGCAGTACTTC. Protein: CASSSGQGAYEQYF. V is TRBV5-1 and J is TRBJ2-7, with 11 bases matching TRBD1. V shed 3 bases and J 2 bases; nucleotides not matched to a gene: 1. CDR1 and CDR2 from the germline V gene are SGHRS and YFSETQ. The CDR3 covers 14 residues.